The next 27 T cell receptor beta chains were all read from a single sample in a study of blood T cells in healthy people across ages. A second 7 to 11 cycle PCR used barcoded and J-beta primers. MiXCR, run by TCRdb on the 5' RACE reads, gives a single entry per CDR3 protein. The sample carries about 640,000 distinct CDR3 sequences, approximately 50% recorded once. The specimen sequenced was blood. The receptors here all came from a man in his sixties in good health.

The CDR3 coding sequence is TGTGCCAGCAGTGAAGGTGGGGGAGTTCGGACCTACGAGCAGTACTTC. Protein product: CASSEGGGVRTYEQYF. The chain carries TRBV25-1 and TRBJ2-7; D is perhaps TRBD1 or TRBD2 (5 bases each). The V gene's germline CDR1 is MGHDK and CDR2 SYGVNS. CDR3 length equals 16 residues. The V end was cut by 2 bases, the J end by 2 bases, with 16 bases between.

There are a few counts of this clonotype. The chain links TRBV7-9 to TRBJ2-7; D remains ambiguous. Germline lookup yields CDR1 SEHNR and CDR2 FQNEAQ (reference sequence). The CDR3 sequence is 12 residues long. Trimming stripped 5 bases from V and 4 bases from J, with 9 bases between. The CDR3 is CASSPQTYEQYF. The CDR3 region has the DNA TGTGCCAGCAGCCCCCAGACATACGAGCAGTACTTC.

J is TRBJ1-1 and V is TRBV7-9; 10 nucleotides agree with TRBD1. Germline assignment: CDR1 SEHNR and CDR2 FQNEAQ (reference sequence). Germline trimming cut 5 bases from V and 2 bases from J; bases unmatched to any gene: 8. This CDR3 comprises 16 residues. DNA of the CDR3: TGTGCCAGCAGCCCCTTCGGGACAGGGGTTAACACTGAAGCTTTCTTT. The encoded protein is CASSPFGTGVNTEAFF.

There are a few counts of this clonotype. V is TRBV29-1 and J is TRBJ1-4, with D tentatively TRBD1 (5 bases). CDR3 length: 12 residues. The ends were cut back, 7 bases at V and 5 bases at J, with 11 bases in the middle. Germline CDR1 and CDR2: SQVTM and ANQGSEA. The CDR3 nucleotides read TGCAGCGGAGGGGCGCGAAATGAAAAACTGTTTTTT. Protein: CSGGARNEKLFF.

This clonotype was seen a handful of times. The chain is built from TRBV3-1 and TRBJ2-7; D is unclear. The last part of the DNA fits TRBJ2-5 better; the J call may be wrong. The CDR3 loop spans 12 amino acids. Germline CDR1 is LGHDT and CDR2 is YNNKEL (reference sequence). CDR3: CASSQDLQTQYF. In DNA form, the CDR3 reads TGTGCCAGCAGCCAAGATTTGCAGACCCAGTACTTC.

The V call is TRBV5-1, the J call TRBJ2-1; no firm D call. The CDR3 extends over 14 amino acids. Germline V gives CDR1 SGHRS, CDR2 YFSETQ. Trimming took 2 bases from V and 5 from J, leaving 11 bases between them. As DNA, the CDR3 is TGCGCCAGCAGCTTTCAGTATTATAACAATGAGCAGTTCTTC. It translates to CASSFQYYNNEQFF.

Comments on this clonotype: A read error is possible here, since a much larger clone lies one base away. The chain links TRBV2 to TRBJ2-1, with D possibly called TRBD1 or TRBD2 (6 bases each). Near its end, the DNA agrees better with TRBJ2-7, so the J call may be wrong. Germline V lookup: CDR1 SNHLY, CDR2 FYNNEI. The CDR3 length is 14 residues. CDR3 loop: CASDNLGGRGEQYF. In nucleotides, the CDR3 is TGTGCCAGCGACAACCTGGGGGGCAGAGGTGAGCAGTACTTC.

The chain is built from TRBV29-1 and TRBJ2-1; 7 positions agree with TRBD2. Trimming took 4 bases from V and 7 from J; bases not matched to a gene: 19. CDR1 SQVTM and CDR2 ANQGSEA come from the germline V gene. This CDR3 has 17 residues. The CDR3 reads CSVVGEGTRLVVNEQFF. Written as DNA, the CDR3 is TGCAGCGTTGTAGGGGAGGGGACGAGGTTGGTGGTTAATGAGCAGTTCTTC.

CDR3 region: CASRDPVTDNEQFF. The CDR3 bases are TGCGCCAGCAGAGACCCGGTTACCGACAATGAGCAGTTCTTC. The chain combines TRBV5-1 with TRBJ2-1, with D unresolved. CDR3 length: 14 amino acids. CDR1 is SGHRS, CDR2 YFSETQ, per germline. V was clipped by 5 bases and J by 5 bases, with 14 bases between them.

This clonotype turned up a few times. The rearrangement uses TRBV4-2 and TRBJ2-3; D is unresolved. Trimming removed 0 bases from V and 2 bases from J, with 9 bases in between. The CDR3 length is 15 residues. Looked up from germline, CDR1 is LGHNA and CDR2 is YNFKEQ. The CDR3 DNA is TGTGCCAGCAGCCAAGACGGGCGGATCACAGATACGCAGTATTTT. Protein sequence: CASSQDGRITDTQYF.

The J gene is TRBJ2-7, the V gene TRBV6-2 or TRBV6-3; possibly TRBD2 for D (5 bases). Germline V gene lookup returns CDR1 MNHEY and CDR2 SVGEGT. CDR3 length equals 15 residues. Trimming left V 8 bases short and J 0 bases short, with 17 bases between. This CDR3 is CASRRIGYSSYEQYF. CDR3 coding DNA: TGTGCCAGCCGGAGGATTGGTTATAGCTCCTACGAGCAGTACTTC.

In this sample, this clonotype turned up once. The J gene is TRBJ1-1, the V gene TRBV18; D gene ambiguous. The V and J ends lost 1 base and 1 base respectively, with 7 bases between them. Per germline, CDR1 KGHSH and CDR2 LQKENI. The CDR3 consists of 14 residues. The CDR3 DNA sequence: TGTGCCAGCTCACCACGTCAAGAGAACACTGAAGCTTTCTTT. It encodes CASSPRQENTEAFF. Variable domain in full (rest from reference TRBV18 and TRBJ1-1): NAGVMQNPRHLVRRRGQEARLRCSPMKGHSHVYWYRQLPEEGLKFMVYLQKENIIDESGMPKERFSAEFPKEGPSILRIQQVVRGDSAAYFCASSPRQENTEAFFGQGTRLTVV.

The V and J genes are TRBV7-9 and TRBJ1-1; D remains ambiguous. The CDR3 runs 14 residues. CDR1 is SEHNR and CDR2 is FQNEAQ in the germline V gene (reference sequence). The V gene lost 2 bases and the J gene lost 0 bases, with 7 bases spanning the gap. CDR3 DNA: TGTGCCAGCAGCTTACCAGGCCTGAACACTGAAGCTTTCTTT. It is translated as CASSLPGLNTEAFF. Using reference TRBV7-9 and TRBJ1-1 for the parts outside the CDR3, the full variable domain is DTGVSQNPRHKITKRGQNVTFRCDPISEHNRLYWYRQTLGQGPEFLTYFQNEAQLEKSRLLSDRFSAERPKGSFSTLEIQRTEQGDSAMYLCASSLPGLNTEAFFGQGTRLTVV.

The table lists this clonotype with a few counts. An end of the junction does not agree with germline; a read error may underlie this. The CDR3 region has the DNA TGTGCCAGCTCACCAAGGCAGGAAGAGGCCCAGTACTTC. This codes for CASSPRQEEAQYF. V gene TRBV18 combines with J gene TRBJ2-5; D is uncertain. The CDR3 length is 13 residues. Germline V lookup: CDR1 KGHSH, CDR2 LQKENI.

V and J are TRBV18 and TRBJ2-7; either TRBD1 or TRBD2 may fit D (5 bases each). V was clipped by 3 bases and J by 2 bases, with 20 bases between them. The CDR3 covers 17 residues. Germline CDR1 and CDR2: KGHSH and LQKENI. The CDR3 DNA follows: TGTGCCAGCTCACCGATGCCTCCGGGACGGAGAACCTACGAGCAGTACTTC. Translated: CASSPMPPGRRTYEQYF. Together with reference TRBV18 and TRBJ2-7, the CDR3 gives the full variable domain: NAGVMQNPRHLVRRRGQEARLRCSPMKGHSHVYWYRQLPEEGLKFMVYLQKENIIDESGMPKERFSAEFPKEGPSILRIQQVVRGDSAAYFCASSPMPPGRRTYEQYFGPGTRLTVT.

V and J are TRBV2 and TRBJ2-3; the match to TRBD2 covers 10 bases. Losses at the gene ends were 6 bases for V and 2 bases for J; bases not matched to a gene: 8. Germline V CDR1 and CDR2: SNHLY, FYNNEI. CDR3 length: 16 residues. The CDR3 sequence: CASRPFSGGPTDTQYF. DNA for the CDR3: TGTGCCAGCAGACCCTTTAGCGGGGGGCCCACAGATACGCAGTATTTT. The complete variable domain, with remaining parts taken from reference TRBV2 and TRBJ2-3, reads EPEVTQTPSHQVTQMGQEVILRCVPISNHLYFYWYRQILGQKVEFLVSFYNNEISEKSEIFDDQFSVERPDGSNFTLKIRSTKLEDSAMYFCASRPFSGGPTDTQYFGPGTRLTVL.

This clonotype was seen at least ten times. V and J are TRBV3-1 and TRBJ2-5; TRBD2 matches at 8 bases. Germline CDR1 and CDR2: LGHDT and YNNKEL (reference sequence). This CDR3 has 17 residues. V was pared by 0 bases and J by 5 bases, with 11 bases of the junction left unmatched. As DNA, the CDR3 is TGTGCCAGCAGCCAAGATTGGAGTACGGGGGGGCAGGAGACCCAGTACTTC. Translation gives CASSQDWSTGGQETQYF.

In its sample, this clonotype was seen a few times. V usage is TRBV12-3 or TRBV12-4 and J usage is TRBJ2-7; D gene uncertain. The CDR3 loop spans 15 amino acids. V was pared by 1 base and J by 6 bases, with 16 bases between. The CDR3 bases are TGTGCCAGCAGTTTAGTGGGCTCCCCCATCGCCGAGCAGTACTTC. This gives the protein CASSLVGSPIAEQYF.

The V gene is TRBV14, the J gene TRBJ2-1; D may correspond to TRBD1 or TRBD2 (5 bases each). The germline gives CDR1 SGHDN, CDR2 FVKESK. V was pared by 1 base and J by 5 bases, with 12 bases between. The CDR3 is 15 residues long. This CDR3 reads CASSQVGTENNEQFF. For the CDR3, the DNA is TGTGCCAGCAGCCAAGTGGGGACGGAAAACAATGAGCAGTTCTTC.

This chain joins TRBV5-6 and TRBJ1-4; D not certain. The CDR3 consists of 13 residues. Germline CDR1 SGHDT, CDR2 YYEEEE. Trimming shortened V by 8 bases and J by 4 bases, and 12 bases separated the two germline ends. CDR3 protein: CARARASNEKLFF. CDR3 sequence (DNA): TGTGCCAGAGCCCGGGCCAGTAATGAAAAACTGTTTTTT.

This clonotype was counted only a few times. The V and J genes are TRBV20-1 and TRBJ2-7; D possibly corresponds to TRBD1 (7 bases). Trimming removed 6 bases at V and 4 bases at J, with 19 bases between. The CDR3 runs 14 residues. In germline, CDR1 is DFQATT, CDR2 SNEGSKA (reference sequence). The CDR3 nucleotides read TGCAGTGCCAGGGGGGTACTCGGTCCTTACGAGCAGTACTTC. It encodes CSARGVLGPYEQYF.

To note about this clonotype: One end of the junction does not line up with germline, which may come from a read error. CDR3 nucleotides: TGTGCCAGCCCACCATTTGGTGCCGGCAGCTACGAGCAGTACTTC. This encodes CASPPFGAGSYEQYF. V is TRBV18 and J is TRBJ2-4, with D unresolved. The better agreement between TRBJ2-7 and the DNA end casts doubt on the J call. CDR3 length equals 15 residues. CDR1 and CDR2 from the germline V gene are KGHSH and LQKENI.

This CDR3 is CASSYSLRGLQETQYF. The CDR3 DNA is TGTGCCAGCAGTTACTCGTTGCGGGGGCTCCAAGAGACCCAGTACTTC. V is TRBV6-6 and J is TRBJ2-5; D is perhaps TRBD2 (7 bases). The CDR3 has 16 amino acids. CDR1 MNHNY and CDR2 SVGAGI come from the germline V gene (reference sequence). Trimming pared 0 bases from V and 1 base from J, leaving 12 bases between.

The chain joins TRBV5-6 to TRBJ2-3; 7 nucleotides align to TRBD2. The CDR3 loop spans 15 amino acids. The ends lost 1 base at V and 0 bases at J; junction bases unmatched: 2. Germline V lookup: CDR1 SGHDT, CDR2 YYEEEE. The CDR3: CASSLLGGSTDTQYF. The CDR3 region has the DNA TGTGCCAGCAGCTTGCTCGGGGGGAGCACAGATACGCAGTATTTT. Complete variable domain (other parts from reference TRBV5-6 and TRBJ2-3): DAGVTQSPTHLIKTRGQQVTLRCSPKSGHDTVSWYQQALGQGPQFIFQYYEEEERQRGNFPDRFSGHQFPNYSSELNVNALLLGDSALYLCASSLLGGSTDTQYFGPGTRLTVL.

This clonotype was counted ten times or more. The chain uses TRBV18 and TRBJ1-2, with 9 bases that match TRBD1. The germline CDR1 and CDR2 sequences are KGHSH and LQKENI. With 3 bases clipped from V and 0 bases from J, the junction kept 2 bases outside the gene matches. The CDR3 covers 15 residues. CDR3 in amino acids: CASSPGQGPNYGYTF. The CDR3 coding sequence is TGTGCCAGCTCACCGGGACAGGGTCCTAACTATGGCTACACCTTC.

This clonotype was seen more than once but under ten times. A junction end diverges from the germline sequence, so it may reflect a read error. This sequence joins TRBV12-5 and TRBJ2-3, with D possibly TRBD2 on 5 matching bases. Germline lookup yields CDR1 LGHNT and CDR2 FRNRAP. This CDR3 is built from 12 residues. The CDR3 DNA is TGTGCCAGTGGACTGTACACAGATACGCAGTATTTT. This translates into CASGLYTDTQYF.

The V and J genes are TRBV29-1 and TRBJ2-1; 9 nucleotides align to TRBD1. Losses at the gene ends were 6 bases for V and 0 bases for J; bases not matched to a gene: 12. Germline V gene lookup returns CDR1 SQVTM and CDR2 ANQGSEA. CDR3 length: 17 residues. In DNA, the CDR3 is TGCAGCGTCATTACAGGGGGCTCCTCCAGCTCCTACAATGAGCAGTTCTTC. Protein: CSVITGGSSSSYNEQFF.